The next 13 T cell receptor beta chains were all read from a single sample in a study of T cell repertoires in cytomegalovirus infection. TCRdb reanalysed the reads using MiXCR and keeps one entry per CDR3 protein. The table lists about 890,000 distinct CDR3 sequences, 31% of them singletons. For these TCRs, the target antigens are not known. Sequenced material: cultured CD8+ T cells from PBMCs, taken from culture after CMV antigen stimulation. Every receptor here comes from a human donor in good health (CMV status not recorded). Some clones in this sample may be carry-over from other donors' samples.

This clonotype was counted ten times or more. V usage is TRBV20-1 and J usage is TRBJ1-5; possible D gene TRBD1, 5 bases. The V and J ends lost 2 bases and 0 bases respectively, with 8 bases between them. Germline V gene data show CDR1 as DFQATT and CDR2 as SNEGSKA (reference sequence). This CDR3 comprises 14 residues. The CDR3 spells CSARIGASNQPQHF. As DNA, the CDR3 is TGCAGTGCTAGAATCGGGGCTAGCAATCAGCCCCAGCATTTT.

This clonotype was recorded once. The genes are TRBV19 and TRBJ1-4, with TRBD1 as a possible D gene (5 bases). Germline assignment: CDR1 LNHDA and CDR2 SQIVND (reference sequence). The CDR3 length is 15 residues. Trimming left V 3 bases short and J 12 bases short, with 20 bases between. This CDR3 is CASSIMFGQKEELFF. CDR3 coding DNA: TGTGCCAGTAGTATTATGTTCGGACAAAAAGAAGAACTGTTTTTT.

The chain couples TRBV11-2 to TRBJ2-1; D is perhaps TRBD1 or TRBD2 (5 bases each). The CDR3 is made up of 16 amino acids. Germline CDR1 is SGHAT and CDR2 is FQNNGV. The V end lost 2 bases, the J end lost 1 base, and 12 bases lay between the germline ends. CDR3 coding DNA: TGTGCCAGCAGCTTATCGAGGGGTAGGTCCTACAATGAGCAGTTCTTC. It is translated as CASSLSRGRSYNEQFF.

This clonotype has a count of ten or more. This chain connects TRBV7-9 to TRBJ1-1, with TRBD1 as a possible D gene (5 bases). Trimming cost V 3 bases and J 8 bases, with 10 bases left between them. This CDR3 is 12 amino acids long. The V gene's germline CDR1 is SEHNR and CDR2 FQNEAQ (reference sequence). CDR3 sequence (DNA): TGTGCCAGCAGCTTTACCGGGGCGGAAGCTTTCTTT. Amino acids: CASSFTGAEAFF.

A few counts support this clonotype. The chain combines TRBV19 with TRBJ2-7; no clear D. The CDR3 length is 15 residues. V was pared by 9 bases and J by 1 base, with 19 bases between. Germline CDR1 LNHDA, CDR2 SQIVND (reference sequence). CDR3 in amino acids: CASSPGADPSYEQYV. CDR3 DNA: TGTGCCAGCTCCCCCGGTGCGGATCCATCCTACGAGCAGTACGTC.

In regard to this clonotype: An end of the junction does not agree with germline; a read error may underlie this. The chain carries TRBV5-1 and TRBJ2-1; tentatively, D is TRBD1 (6 bases). Germline V gene sequence: CDR1 SGHRS, CDR2 YFSETQ. CDR3 length equals 14 residues. The CDR3 DNA reads as TGCGTCAGCAGCCCCGGACAGATAGGGAATGAGCAGTTCTTC. It translates to CVSSPGQIGNEQFF. Full variable domain (missing parts from reference TRBV5-1 and TRBJ2-1): KAGVTQTPRYLIKTRGQQVTLSCSPISGHRSVSWYQQTPGQGLQFLFEYFSETQRNKGNFPGRFSGRQFSNSRSEMNVSTLELGDSALYLCVSSPGQIGNEQFFGPGTRLTVL.

This clonotype appeared a few times. The chain couples TRBV4-3 to TRBJ2-1; the match to TRBD2 covers 7 bases. The CDR3 totals 16 residues. The germline gives CDR1 LGHNA, CDR2 YSLEER. Trimming cost V 0 bases and J 3 bases; bases outside gene matches: 5. The CDR3 reads CASSQDGGGGYNEQFF. The CDR3 bases are TGCGCCAGCAGCCAAGATGGCGGGGGAGGCTACAATGAGCAGTTCTTC.

This clonotype was counted a few times. The genes are TRBV29-1 and TRBJ2-7, with 9 bases fitting TRBD1. Germline lookup yields CDR1 SQVTM and CDR2 ANQGSEA. Germline trimming cut 6 bases from V and 7 bases from J; bases unmatched to any gene: 7. This CDR3 is built from 12 residues. This chain's CDR3 is CSVTDRGREQYF. The DNA of the CDR3 is TGCAGCGTCACGGACAGGGGTCGGGAGCAGTACTTC.

The V call is TRBV7-8, the J call TRBJ1-4; no reliable D call. V gave up 4 bases and J gave up 3 bases, with 21 bases separating them. CDR1 and CDR2 from the germline V gene are SGHVS and FQNEAQ. The CDR3 contains 18 residues. The CDR3 bases are TGTGCCAGCAGCTGGACTGATGGGGATCCGGCATCTAATGAAAAACTGTTTTTT. Protein: CASSWTDGDPASNEKLFF.

This clonotype occurred a few times. The chain couples TRBV7-6 to TRBJ2-5; weak D call: TRBD1 (5 bases). V lost 4 bases and J lost 0, with 15 bases in between. CDR1 and CDR2 from the germline V gene are SGHVS and FNYEAQ. The CDR3 contains 16 residues. The CDR3 region is CASSSGFNRNQETQYF. The DNA for the CDR3 is TGTGCCAGCAGCTCAGGATTCAACAGGAACCAAGAGACCCAGTACTTC.

The sample holds many counts of this clonotype. The chain links TRBV13 to TRBJ2-1; TRBD2 matches at 8 bases. The length of the CDR3 is 20 residues. CDR1 is PRHDT, CDR2 FYEKMQ, per germline (reference sequence). The junction had 17 bases not matched to a gene; V was cut back by 0 bases and J by 4 bases. The CDR3 bases are TGTGCCAGCAGCTTAGGCCTGGCGGGGGGCCTGAGTCGATATTACAATGAGCAGTTCTTC. Translated, it gives CASSLGLAGGLSRYYNEQFF. The whole variable domain, filled in from reference TRBV13 and TRBJ2-1, reads AAGVIQSPRHLIKEKRETATLKCYPIPRHDTVYWYQQGPGQDPQFLISFYEKMQSDKGSIPDRFSAQQFSDYHSELNMSSLELGDSALYFCASSLGLAGGLSRYYNEQFFGPGTRLTVL.

The rearrangement links TRBV12-5 to TRBJ2-1, with D possibly matching TRBD2 (7 bases). Trimming stripped 2 bases from V and 6 bases from J, with 20 bases between. Germline CDR1 and CDR2: LGHNT and FRNRAP. The CDR3 extends over 17 amino acids. The CDR3 loop is CASGLITGGRNSNEQFF. CDR3 nucleotide sequence: TGTGCTAGTGGTTTGATTACCGGGGGGCGGAACTCCAATGAGCAGTTCTTC. Based on the CDR3 plus reference TRBV12-5 and TRBJ2-1, the full variable domain is DARVTQTPRHKVTEMGQEVTMRCQPILGHNTVFWYRQTMMQGLELLAYFRNRAPLDDSGMPKDRFSAEMPDATLATLKIQPSEPRDSAVYFCASGLITGGRNSNEQFFGPGTRLTVL.

The J gene is TRBJ2-7, the V gene TRBV6-6, with TRBD1 identical over 8 bases. Germline CDR1 MNHNY, CDR2 SVGAGI (reference sequence). With 6 bases clipped from V and 3 bases from J, the junction kept 4 bases outside the gene matches. This CDR3 region has 13 residues. The CDR3 region has the DNA TGTGCCAGCAGCCAGACAGGGGTCTACGAGCAGTACGTC. Its translation is CASSQTGVYEQYV.